This passage covers 29 T cell receptor beta chains from one sample sequenced in a study of cytomegalovirus exposure and HLA in healthy donors. The PCR was carried out with 60 Vbeta primers and 13 Jbeta primers. Clones were sequenced by immunoSEQ multiplex PCR, and TCRdb holds only the in-frame ones, with some missing. This table holds 100,000 to 150,000 clones, around 81% found once. Sequencing was performed on PBMCs. The receptors were sampled from a man between 18 and 29 years old in good health and CMV-seronegative.

This rearrangement joins TRBV27 to TRBJ2-7; 7 bases map to TRBD2. CDR1 MNHEY and CDR2 SMNVEV come from the germline V gene (reference sequence). This CDR3 region has 16 residues. With 5 bases clipped from V and 3 bases from J, the junction kept 13 bases outside the gene matches. The CDR3 spells CASSPGRVRGGYEQYF. The CDR3 nucleotides are TGTGCCAGCAGTCCGGGGAGGGTACGCGGGGGCTACGAGCAGTACTTC.

The J gene is TRBJ2-1, the V gene TRBV4-3; D unresolved. Germline V gene sequence: CDR1 LGHNA, CDR2 YSLEER. Trimming shortened V by 0 bases and J by 2 bases, and 5 bases separated the two germline ends. This CDR3 is 14 amino acids long. CDR3 region: CASSQDAAYNEQFF. The CDR3 coding sequence is TGCGCCAGCAGCCAAGATGCAGCCTACAATGAGCAGTTCTTC.

The chain recombines TRBV18 with TRBJ1-4; TRBD1 agrees at 7 bases. After removal of 2 bases from V and 0 bases from J, the junction contained 12 bases not matched to a gene. Germline V lookup: CDR1 KGHSH, CDR2 LQKENI. The CDR3 covers 19 residues. CDR3 sequence (DNA): TGTGCCAGCTCACCAACAGCCGGGACAGTACTTGCAACTAATGAAAAACTGTTTTTT. Translated, it gives CASSPTAGTVLATNEKLFF.

This chain uses TRBV9 with TRBJ1-2; 7 positions agree with TRBD1. J lost 8 bases, V lost 3 bases, and 4 bases had no gene match. The CDR3 is 12 residues long. Per the germline V gene, CDR1 is SGDLS and CDR2 is YYNGEE. The CDR3 sequence: CASSGNRGGYTF. The CDR3 DNA reads TGTGCCAGCAGCGGAAACAGGGGCGGCTACACCTTC.

The rearrangement joins TRBV6-6 to TRBJ1-4; D is possibly TRBD1 (5 bases). V lost 6 bases and J lost 8, with 13 bases in between. From germline, CDR1 is MNHNY and CDR2 SVGAGI (reference sequence). This CDR3 spans 13 amino acids. The CDR3 DNA follows: TGTGCCAGCAGCAAGTATCACAGGGAAAAACTGTTTTTT. This gives the protein CASSKYHREKLFF.

The V and J genes are TRBV27 and TRBJ1-5, with 8 bases that match TRBD1. CDR3 length equals 15 residues. With V trimmed by 5 bases and J by 3 bases, 6 bases remained unmatched. CDR1 is MNHEY and CDR2 is SMNVEV in the germline V gene (reference sequence). The CDR3 reads CASSPGQAFNQPQHF. The CDR3 nucleotides are TGTGCCAGCAGTCCGGGACAGGCTTTCAATCAGCCCCAGCATTTT.

The genes are TRBV7-9 and TRBJ2-2; 9 bases are shared with TRBD1. The CDR3 length is 16 residues. After removal of 5 bases from V and 6 bases from J, the junction contained 10 bases not matched to a gene. Germline V gene lookup returns CDR1 SEHNR and CDR2 FQNEAQ (reference sequence). CDR3 nucleotides: TGTGCCAGCAGCCCCACCCGGACAGGGGAAGCCGGGGAGCTGTTTTTT. Translating it yields CASSPTRTGEAGELFF.

The CDR3 sequence is CAISESTLSYNEQFF. The CDR3 bases are TGTGCCATCAGTGAGAGCACCCTCTCCTACAATGAGCAGTTCTTC. This sequence joins TRBV10-3 and TRBJ2-1; no definite D call. This CDR3 spans 15 amino acids. Germline lookup yields CDR1 ENHRY and CDR2 SYGVKD. V lost 2 bases to trimming and J lost 0 bases, with 8 bases between them.

The rearrangement uses TRBV6-6 and TRBJ2-5; D possibly corresponds to TRBD1 (6 bases). The J call may be mistaken, given a closer DNA end match to TRBJ2-7. Germline CDR1 and CDR2: MNHNY and SVGAGI (reference sequence). The CDR3 spans 13 residues. The CDR3 DNA reads TGTGCCAGCAGCGGACAGTACTCCTACGAGCAGTACTTC. Translation gives CASSGQYSYEQYF.

The chain couples TRBV7-2 to TRBJ1-1; D perhaps matches TRBD1 (6 bases). Trimming removed 1 base at V and 4 bases at J, with 13 bases between. The CDR3 runs 15 residues. Germline V gene sequence: CDR1 SGHTA, CDR2 FQGNSA. As DNA, the CDR3 is TGTGCCAGCAGCTTAGTTTCAGGGGTGAGCACTGAAGCTTTCTTT. Translating gives CASSLVSGVSTEAFF.

The J gene is TRBJ2-7, the V gene TRBV27; D is perhaps TRBD2 (6 bases). This CDR3 is built from 17 residues. V lost 5 bases to trimming and J lost 0 bases, with 20 bases between them. Germline V gives CDR1 MNHEY, CDR2 SMNVEV (reference sequence). The CDR3 nucleotides are TGTGCCAGCAGTCCGCGGGTCCGGGGGACTCTCTCCTACGAGCAGTACTTC. Translation gives CASSPRVRGTLSYEQYF.

V gene TRBV4-1 combines with J gene TRBJ1-4; D uncertain. The CDR3 covers 13 residues. Deletions cut 6 bases from V and 6 bases from J, with 11 bases between. CDR1 and CDR2 from the germline V gene are MGHRA and YSYEKL. DNA for the CDR3: TGCGCCAGCAGGGGGAGGGCCGATGAAAAACTGTTTTTT. It is translated as CASRGRADEKLFF.

J is TRBJ2-7 and V is TRBV4-2, with TRBD2 matching over 8 bases. CDR3 length: 12 amino acids. Germline-derived CDR1 and CDR2 are LGHNA and YNFKEQ. V was pared by 8 bases and J by 5 bases, with 5 bases of the junction left unmatched. The CDR3 nucleotides read TGTGCCAGCCGGGAGCGGGGGCACGAGCAGTACTTC. Translating gives CASRERGHEQYF.

The chain employs TRBV7-2 and TRBJ1-1, with 7 bases aligning to TRBD1. The V gene's germline CDR1 is SGHTA and CDR2 FQGNSA. After removal of 0 bases from V and 11 bases from J, the junction contained 12 bases not matched to a gene. This CDR3 region has 15 residues. The CDR3 nucleotides are TGTGCCAGCAGCTTAGCGGACAGGTGGTCTTTGCGGGCTTTCTTT. Translated: CASSLADRWSLRAFF. The entire variable domain, with the rest obtained from reference TRBV7-2 and TRBJ1-1, is as follows: GAGVSQSPSNKVTEKGKDVELRCDPISGHTALYWYRQSLGQGLEFLIYFQGNSAPDKSGLPSDRFSAERTGGSVSTLTIQRTQQEDSAVYLCASSLADRWSLRAFFGQGTRLTVV.

V and J are TRBV5-1 and TRBJ2-5; weak D call: TRBD1 (6 bases). The CDR3 has 16 amino acids. Germline V gene data show CDR1 as SGHRS and CDR2 as YFSETQ. V was pared by 2 bases and J by 2 bases, with 16 bases between. The CDR3 region is CASSLPTGLPQETQYF. For the CDR3, the DNA is TGCGCCAGCAGCTTACCGACAGGACTCCCTCAAGAGACCCAGTACTTC. Variable domain in full (rest from reference TRBV5-1 and TRBJ2-5): KAGVTQTPRYLIKTRGQQVTLSCSPISGHRSVSWYQQTPGQGLQFLFEYFSETQRNKGNFPGRFSGRQFSNSRSEMNVSTLELGDSALYLCASSLPTGLPQETQYFGPGTRLLVL.

In this sample, this clone turned up once. The V and J genes are TRBV2 and TRBJ1-2; tentative D call: TRBD1 (6 bases). Germline CDR1 reads SNHLY; CDR2 reads FYNNEI. This CDR3 has 16 residues. The ends were cut back, 2 bases at V and 2 bases at J, with 15 bases in the middle. CDR3 loop: CASSEWGPAGNYGYTF. The CDR3 nucleotides read TGTGCCAGCAGTGAATGGGGGCCGGCCGGGAACTATGGCTACACCTTC.

The rearrangement links TRBV28 to TRBJ2-1, with 11 bases that match TRBD2. CDR3 length: 14 amino acids. The junction had 1 base not matched to a gene; V was cut back by 5 bases and J by 4 bases. Germline lookup yields CDR1 MDHEN and CDR2 SYDVKM. The CDR3, as DNA: TGTGCCAGCAGTGCTAGCGGGGGGTACAATGAGCAGTTCTTC. It codes for CASSASGGYNEQFF.

The chain recombines TRBV29-1 with TRBJ2-1; a possible D gene is TRBD1 (5 bases). Germline V lookup: CDR1 SQVTM, CDR2 ANQGSEA. CDR3 length equals 14 residues. Trimming pared 4 bases from V and 8 bases from J, leaving 18 bases between. Here the CDR3 DNA reads TGCAGCGTTGTCTCTATCCCAGGGATGGATGAGCAGTTCTTC. It encodes CSVVSIPGMDEQFF.

CDR3 in DNA: TGTGCCTGGAGTGGCGGGAACCAAGAGACCCAGTACTTC. Protein: CAWSGGNQETQYF. The chain is built from TRBV30 and TRBJ2-5; weak D call: TRBD2 (6 bases). The germline gives CDR1 GTSNPN, CDR2 SVGIG (reference sequence). V was trimmed by 1 base and J by 0 bases, leaving 6 bases between them. The CDR3 has 13 amino acids.

The chain is built from TRBV27 and TRBJ2-7; D might be TRBD1 (5 bases). This CDR3 is 15 amino acids long. Germline V gene data show CDR1 as MNHEY and CDR2 as SMNVEV (reference sequence). V dropped 2 bases and J dropped 1 base, with 12 bases sitting between them. The CDR3 reads CASSLRQGWSYEQYF. CDR3 coding DNA: TGTGCCAGCAGTTTAAGGCAGGGTTGGTCCTACGAGCAGTACTTC.

This chain joins TRBV4-1 and TRBJ2-3; D is unresolved. Germline CDR1 is MGHRA and CDR2 is YSYEKL. The V end was cut by 5 bases, the J end by 11 bases, with 8 bases between. This CDR3 contains 10 residues. The CDR3 is CASSDTKQYF. CDR3 in DNA: TGCGCCAGCAGCGATACAAAGCAGTATTTT.

There are a few counts of this clone. V gene TRBV5-4 combines with J gene TRBJ2-3; 7 bases are a match to TRBD1. The CDR3 spans 16 residues. Germline-derived CDR1 and CDR2 are SGHNT and YYREEE (reference sequence). Trimming took 4 bases from V and 2 from J; bases not matched to a gene: 10. DNA of the CDR3: TGTGCCAGCAGCCCCCAGGGACAGCCGTTCACAGATACGCAGTATTTT. It codes for CASSPQGQPFTDTQYF.

V usage is TRBV9 and J usage is TRBJ2-1; possible D gene TRBD2, 6 bases. Germline V gene sequence: CDR1 SGDLS, CDR2 YYNGEE. V was trimmed by 0 bases and J by 7 bases, leaving 11 bases between them. CDR3 size: 14 residues. CDR3 sequence (DNA): TGTGCCAGCAGCGTAGGAGGGACTGGGAATGAGCAGTTCTTC. Its protein is CASSVGGTGNEQFF.

The V call is TRBV6-6, the J call TRBJ2-6; 10 bases line up with TRBD1. Germline CDR1 MNHNY, CDR2 SVGAGI (reference sequence). The CDR3 totals 16 residues. With 10 bases clipped from V and 0 bases from J, the junction kept 6 bases outside the gene matches. The DNA of the CDR3 is TGTGCCATCTCGGGACAGGGGCACTCTGGGGCCAACGTCCTGACTTTC. It translates to CAISGQGHSGANVLTF.

The V and J genes are TRBV15 and TRBJ1-2; D might be TRBD1 (6 bases). V lost 0 bases to trimming and J lost 4 bases, with 12 bases between them. The CDR3 has 15 amino acids. Germline V CDR1 and CDR2: LNHNV, YYDKDF (reference sequence). CDR3 in amino acids: CATSRDRTVSYGYTF. For the CDR3, the DNA is TGTGCCACCAGCAGAGATCGGACAGTGAGCTATGGCTACACCTTC.

In DNA, the CDR3 is TGTGCCAGCAGCCCTCGGGGAGCAGGGGGCACAGATACGCAGTATTTT. It encodes CASSPRGAGGTDTQYF. The chain recombines TRBV7-2 with TRBJ2-3, with a tentative D call TRBD1 (6 bases). The CDR3 has 16 residues. Germline CDR1 is SGHTA and CDR2 is FQGNSA. Trimming shortened V by 5 bases and J by 1 base, and 16 bases separated the two germline ends. Full variable domain (outside the CDR3, taken from reference TRBV7-2 and TRBJ2-3): GAGVSQSPSNKVTEKGKDVELRCDPISGHTALYWYRQSLGQGLEFLIYFQGNSAPDKSGLPSDRFSAERTGGSVSTLTIQRTQQEDSAVYLCASSPRGAGGTDTQYFGPGTRLTVL.

This clone was observed a few times. The rearrangement uses TRBV6-1 and TRBJ1-2, with D hard to call. V gave up 3 bases and J gave up 3 bases, with 8 bases separating them. The CDR3 is 13 amino acids. Germline V gene sequence: CDR1 MNHNS, CDR2 SASEGT. CDR3: CASSERQDYGYTF. As DNA, the CDR3 is TGTGCCAGCAGTGAGAGACAAGACTATGGCTACACCTTC.

The chain employs TRBV7-9 and TRBJ1-1, with D maybe TRBD1 (6 bases). The CDR3 spans 14 residues. Germline V gene sequence: CDR1 SEHNR, CDR2 FQNEAQ (reference sequence). With 0 bases removed from V and 5 bases from J, the gap between germline ends came to 10 bases. The CDR3 sequence: CASSLAGRGTEAFF. CDR3 in DNA: TGTGCCAGCAGCTTAGCTGGCAGGGGAACTGAAGCTTTCTTT.

The J gene is TRBJ1-5, the V gene TRBV4-3, with a weak D call TRBD1 (5 bases). The CDR3 length is 14 residues. Between the trimmed V and J ends, which lost 7 bases and 11 bases, there was a span of 21 bases. The germline CDR1 and CDR2 sequences are LGHNA and YSLEER. CDR3 protein: CASIQGRLLVAQHF. The CDR3 DNA follows: TGCGCCAGCATTCAGGGTCGGCTCTTGGTGGCCCAGCATTTT.